This T cell receptor beta chain was captured by sequencing in a study of blood T cell repertoires in COVID-19. Per the germline V gene, CDR1 is LGHNA and CDR2 is YNFKEQ. CDR3 size: 16 residues. The ends were cut back, 1 base at V and 1 base at J, with 13 bases in the middle. The authors' processing: Researchers report that nucleated cell counts were estimated from reference gene primer amplification. Clones were sequenced by immunoSEQ multiplex PCR, and TCRdb holds only the in-frame ones, with some missing. V, J and clone size are taken as reported in that table, and D and trimming were inferred from the DNA itself. The table lists about 240,000 clones, roughly 80% of them singletons. All enrollees were about 18 to 100 years old and from about 25 US areas. Self-reported history from a screening survey and questionnaire set each donor's cohort.

Sequencing used PBMCs or T cells enriched from blood (not recorded which). V usage is TRBV4-2 and J usage is TRBJ1-2; D is ambiguous. This sequence was found in a woman in her thirties or forties who had been exposed to COVID-19. The CDR3 spells CASSQGWPGDNYGYTF. In DNA form, the CDR3 reads TGTGCCAGCAGCCAAGGGTGGCCAGGTGATAACTATGGCTACACCTTC.